This TCR beta chain derives from a study of CD8 T cells in Susac syndrome. Study-level findings and limits: Acknowledgment was made by the study that its TCR sequencing and HLA analysis involved a relatively small number of individuals.

The CDR3 has 17 residues. Germline-derived CDR1 and CDR2 are MGHRA and YSYEKL. Trimming took 2 bases from V and 15 from J; bases not matched to a gene: 20. Random-hexamer reverse transcription was applied to about 0.45 to 1 ug RNA. TCR beta CDR3 was amplified by immunoSEQ covering 54 Vbeta and 13 Jbeta. From the immunoSEQ multiplex PCR reads, TCRdb called clonotypes with MiXCR, one entry per CDR3 protein. The sample has almost 450,000 distinct CDR3 sequences, roughly 85% seen once. Patients with stable or active relapsing-remitting disease, all of them treatment-naive, made up the multiple sclerosis controls. FACS was used to enrich TEMRA cells, whereas the CD8+ and CD4+ T cells were obtained by negative isolation. In regard to this clonotype: Its target is unknown.

The chain uses TRBV4-1 and TRBJ2-1, with 9 positions matching TRBD1. This receptor was identified in a human donor with multiple sclerosis. Sequencing input: CD8+ T cells from PBMCs. This CDR3 reads CASSQYRGPSAGWGPFF. The CDR3 DNA follows: TGCGCCAGCAGCCAATACAGGGGGCCCTCAGCGGGATGGGGTCCGTTCTTC.